Shown below are 14 T cell receptor beta chains from a single sample sequenced in a study of blood T cell dynamics during melanoma immunotherapy. The table came from immunoSEQ multiplex PCR; TCRdb's copy has only in-frame clones and leaves some out. The sample shows roughly 12,000 clones, 84% of them seen only once. Noted time point: week 3, after first cycle of checkpoint inhibitor. Sequencing was performed on blood, taken from a patient treated with checkpoint blockade. Receptors were obtained from a human donor with melanoma.

J is TRBJ2-2 and V is TRBV2, with D maybe TRBD1 (5 bases). Per the germline V gene, CDR1 is SNHLY and CDR2 is FYNNEI. This CDR3 is built from 12 residues. Between the trimmed V and J ends, which lost 6 bases and 7 bases, there was a span of 9 bases. CDR3 nucleotides: TGTGCCAGCAGGGACAATGGCGGGGAGCTGTTTTTT. Protein product: CASRDNGGELFF. The full variable domain, its missing parts supplied by reference TRBV2 and TRBJ2-2, is EPEVTQTPSHQVTQMGQEVILRCVPISNHLYFYWYRQILGQKVEFLVSFYNNEISEKSEIFDDQFSVERPDGSNFTLKIRSTKLEDSAMYFCASRDNGGELFFGEGSRLTVL.

The chain combines TRBV12-5 with TRBJ2-1; maybe TRBD2 (5 bases). Germline V CDR1 and CDR2: LGHNT, FRNRAP. V gave up 7 bases and J gave up 8 bases, with 27 bases separating them. CDR3 length: 17 amino acids. This chain's CDR3 is CASATNDPTSWRDEQFF. Written as DNA, the CDR3 is TGTGCTAGTGCCACCAACGACCCTACCAGTTGGCGGGATGAGCAGTTCTTC.

The chain links TRBV19 to TRBJ2-6, with unresolved D. V lost 3 bases and J lost 4, with 4 bases in between. The CDR3 spans 13 residues. Germline assignment: CDR1 LNHDA and CDR2 SQIVND (reference sequence). The CDR3 DNA is TGTGCCAGTAGTATGTCCGGGGCCAACGTCCTGACTTTC. The encoded protein is CASSMSGANVLTF.

The chain combines TRBV29-1 with TRBJ2-3; TRBD1 aligns across 9 bases. The CDR3 is 13 residues long. The V gene's germline CDR1 is SQVTM and CDR2 ANQGSEA. V lost 6 bases and J lost 6; bases outside the gene matches: 7. CDR3: CSVTRTGADTQYF. CDR3 bases: TGCAGCGTCACAAGGACAGGGGCCGATACGCAGTATTTT.

This clone was recorded once. The chain employs TRBV9 and TRBJ2-7; 9 nucleotides match TRBD2. The V gene end was trimmed by 4 bases and the J gene end by 3 bases; junction bases not matched to a gene: 5. Germline CDR1 is SGDLS and CDR2 is YYNGEE. The CDR3 sequence is 14 residues long. The CDR3 spells CASSPSTSGYEQYF. DNA of the CDR3: TGTGCCAGCAGCCCCTCGACTAGCGGCTACGAGCAGTACTTC. The full variable domain, its missing parts supplied by reference TRBV9 and TRBJ2-7, is DSGVTQTPKHLITATGQRVTLRCSPRSGDLSVYWYQQSLDQGLQFLIQYYNGEERAKGNILERFSAQQFPDLHSELNLSSLELGDSALYFCASSPSTSGYEQYFGPGTRLTVT.

The V and J genes are TRBV5-6 and TRBJ1-3, with D unclear. The V end lost 0 bases, the J end lost 4 bases, and 2 bases lay between the germline ends. Germline V gene sequence: CDR1 SGHDT, CDR2 YYEEEE. This CDR3 has 12 amino acids. CDR3 sequence: CASSLGGNTIYF. As DNA, the CDR3 is TGTGCCAGCAGCTTGGGGGGAAACACCATATATTTT. Complete variable domain (other parts from reference TRBV5-6 and TRBJ1-3): DAGVTQSPTHLIKTRGQQVTLRCSPKSGHDTVSWYQQALGQGPQFIFQYYEEEERQRGNFPDRFSGHQFPNYSSELNVNALLLGDSALYLCASSLGGNTIYFGEGSWLTVV.

This rearrangement joins TRBV28 to TRBJ1-6; maybe TRBD1 (5 bases). The ends were cut back, 2 bases at V and 7 bases at J, with 9 bases in the middle. This CDR3 spans 14 amino acids. CDR1 MDHEN and CDR2 SYDVKM come from the germline V gene. The chain's CDR3 is CASSLRAGNSPLHF. The DNA for the CDR3 is TGTGCCAGCAGTTTAAGGGCAGGGAATTCACCCCTCCACTTT. The complete variable domain, with remaining parts taken from reference TRBV28 and TRBJ1-6, reads DVKVTQSSRYLVKRTGEKVFLECVQDMDHENMFWYRQDPGLGLRLIYFSYDVKMKEKGDIPEGYSVSREKKERFSLILESASTNQTSMYLCASSLRAGNSPLHFGNGTRLTVT.

V is TRBV7-3 and J is TRBJ2-2; D ambiguous. Trimming removed 4 bases at V and 4 bases at J, with 7 bases between. The CDR3 loop spans 13 amino acids. Germline loops: CDR1 SGHTA, CDR2 FQGTGA. The CDR3 here is CASSSSLTGELFF. In nucleotides, the CDR3 is TGTGCCAGCAGCTCCTCTCTCACCGGGGAGCTGTTTTTT.

This chain joins TRBV5-8 and TRBJ2-7; 7 nucleotides agree with TRBD1. The V and J ends lost 0 bases and 1 base, in that order; junction bases with no gene match: 4. The CDR3 length is 15 residues. CDR1 is SGHTS and CDR2 is YDEGEE in the germline V gene. Here the CDR3 reads CASSLEGTDSYEQYF. The CDR3 nucleotides read TGTGCCAGCAGCTTGGAAGGGACAGATTCCTACGAGCAGTACTTC.

The chain combines TRBV11-1 with TRBJ1-6; D gene unclear. The CDR3 covers 14 residues. CDR1 is SGHAT, CDR2 FQDESV, per germline (reference sequence). V lost 5 bases, J lost 9 bases, and 14 bases lay in between. The CDR3 bases are TGTGCCAGCAGCCCTAATGTAGCACCTTCACCCCTCCACTTT. This codes for CASSPNVAPSPLHF. The full variable domain, its missing parts supplied by reference TRBV11-1 and TRBJ1-6, is EAEVAQSPRYKITEKSQAVAFWCDPISGHATLYWYRQILGQGPELLVQFQDESVVDDSQLPKDRFSAERLKGVDSTLKIQPAELGDSAMYLCASSPNVAPSPLHFGNGTRLTVT.

This sequence joins TRBV5-5 and TRBJ2-7, with 7 bases that match TRBD1. Per germline, CDR1 SGHKS and CDR2 YYEKEE (reference sequence). The CDR3 has 15 amino acids. V dropped 1 base and J dropped 2; count of bases not matched to a gene: 6. The CDR3 loop reads CASSLSAGTAYEQYF. The CDR3 region has the DNA TGTGCCAGCAGCTTGTCCGCAGGGACAGCCTACGAGCAGTACTTC.

CDR3 coding DNA: TGCAGCGTTGAAAAGGGGAACTCCGAGCAGTACTTC. Protein product: CSVEKGNSEQYF. V is TRBV29-1 and J is TRBJ2-7, with D tentatively TRBD1 (5 bases). The germline gives CDR1 SQVTM, CDR2 ANQGSEA. V gave up 2 bases and J gave up 6 bases, with 11 bases separating them. The CDR3 contains 12 residues.

This clone was counted a few times. J is TRBJ2-7 and V is TRBV2; possible D gene TRBD1, 6 bases. Germline V lookup: CDR1 SNHLY, CDR2 FYNNEI. Trimming took off 4 bases at V and 5 bases at J, with 15 bases between the two ends. The CDR3 covers 14 residues. The chain's CDR3 is CASSVQGETDEQYF. Here the CDR3 DNA reads TGTGCCAGCAGTGTACAGGGAGAAACGGACGAGCAGTACTTC.

V usage is TRBV9 and J usage is TRBJ2-1; a possible D gene is TRBD2 (6 bases). V gave up 6 bases and J gave up 0 bases, with 13 bases separating them. CDR3 length: 15 residues. Germline CDR1 SGDLS, CDR2 YYNGEE. DNA for the CDR3: TGTGCCAGCAACCCCGACGGGAGCTCCTACAATGAGCAGTTCTTC. This sequence encodes CASNPDGSSYNEQFF.